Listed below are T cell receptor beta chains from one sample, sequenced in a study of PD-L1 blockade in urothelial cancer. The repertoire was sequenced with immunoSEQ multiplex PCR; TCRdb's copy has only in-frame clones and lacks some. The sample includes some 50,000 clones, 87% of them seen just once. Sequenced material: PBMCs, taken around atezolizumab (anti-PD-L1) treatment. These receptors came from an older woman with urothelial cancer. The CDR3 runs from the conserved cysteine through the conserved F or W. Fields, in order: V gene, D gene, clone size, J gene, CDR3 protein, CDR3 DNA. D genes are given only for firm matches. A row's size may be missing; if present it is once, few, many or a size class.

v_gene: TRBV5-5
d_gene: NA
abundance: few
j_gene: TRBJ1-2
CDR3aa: CASSQDTTGLRGYTF
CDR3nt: TGTGCCAGCAGCCAAGACACTACAGGGTTACGTGGCTACACCTTC

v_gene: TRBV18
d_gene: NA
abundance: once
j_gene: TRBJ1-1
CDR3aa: CASSPLGGSDTEAFF
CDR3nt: TGTGCCAGCTCACCTCTAGGGGGTTCGGACACTGAAGCTTTCTTT

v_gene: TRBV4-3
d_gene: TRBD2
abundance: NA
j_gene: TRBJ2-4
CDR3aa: CASSQERGRGDEYF
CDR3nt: TGCGCCAGCAGCCAAGAACGCGGGAGGGGAGACGAGTACTTC

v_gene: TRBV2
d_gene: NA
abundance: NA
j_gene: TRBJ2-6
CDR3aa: CASIYAAGANVLTF
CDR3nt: TGTGCCAGCATTTACGCGGCGGGGGCCAACGTCCTGACTTTC

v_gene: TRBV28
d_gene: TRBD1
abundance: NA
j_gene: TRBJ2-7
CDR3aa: CASTHIDRDYEQYF
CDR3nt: TGTGCCAGCACCCATATCGACAGGGATTACGAGCAGTACTTC

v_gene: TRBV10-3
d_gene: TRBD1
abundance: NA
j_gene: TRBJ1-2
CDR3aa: CAISASGTGGDDGYTF
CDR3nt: TGTGCCATCAGTGCCTCCGGGACAGGGGGCGATGATGGCTACACCTTC

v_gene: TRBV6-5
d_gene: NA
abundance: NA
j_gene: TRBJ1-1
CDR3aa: CASSSLGQRSTEAFF
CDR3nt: TGTGCCAGCAGTTCCCTAGGACAGAGGAGCACTGAAGCTTTCTTT

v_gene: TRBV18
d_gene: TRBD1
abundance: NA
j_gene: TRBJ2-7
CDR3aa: CASSYGQGQTYEQYF
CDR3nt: TGTGCCAGCTCATACGGACAGGGGCAGACCTACGAGCAGTACTTC

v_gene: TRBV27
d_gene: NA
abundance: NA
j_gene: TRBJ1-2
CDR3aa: CASSNGGASSYGYTF
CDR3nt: TGTGCCAGTTCAAATGGGGGGGCCTCCTCTTATGGCTACACCTTC

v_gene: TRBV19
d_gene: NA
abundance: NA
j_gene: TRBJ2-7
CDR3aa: CASSFVGAAYEQYF
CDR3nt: TGTGCCAGTAGTTTCGTGGGGGCCGCCTACGAGCAGTACTTC

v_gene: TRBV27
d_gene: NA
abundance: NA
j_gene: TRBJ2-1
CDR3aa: CASSLKGGSNEQFF
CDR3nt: TGTGCCAGCAGTTTAAAGGGGGGGAGTAATGAGCAGTTCTTC

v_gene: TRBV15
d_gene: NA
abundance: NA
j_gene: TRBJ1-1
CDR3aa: CATSRDQFSEAFF
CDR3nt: TGTGCCACCAGCAGAGATCAGTTCTCTGAAGCTTTCTTT

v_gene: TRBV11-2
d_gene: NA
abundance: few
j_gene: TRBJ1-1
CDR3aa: CASSVRQEAFF
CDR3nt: TGTGCCAGCAGCGTGAGACAGGAAGCTTTCTTT

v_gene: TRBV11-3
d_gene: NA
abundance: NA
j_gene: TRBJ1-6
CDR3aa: CASSLDQYSPLHF
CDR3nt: TGTGCCAGCAGCTTAGATCAATATTCACCCCTCCACTTT

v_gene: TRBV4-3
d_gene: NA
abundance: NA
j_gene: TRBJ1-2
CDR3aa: CASSQRLAGGYTF
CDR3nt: TGCGCCAGCAGCCAACGACTGGCTGGGGGCTACACCTTC

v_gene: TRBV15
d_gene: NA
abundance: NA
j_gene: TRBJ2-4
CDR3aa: CATSRVRWGGQNIQYF
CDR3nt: TGTGCCACCAGCAGAGTACGGTGGGGCGGCCAAAACATTCAGTACTTC

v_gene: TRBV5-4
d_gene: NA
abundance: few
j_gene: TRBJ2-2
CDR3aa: CASSQERDTGELFF
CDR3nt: TGTGCCAGCAGCCAGGAAAGAGACACCGGGGAGCTGTTTTTT